The T cell receptor beta chain described here comes from a study of T cell repertoires in cytomegalovirus infection. TCRdb re-derived calls from the reads in MiXCR, one entry per CDR3 protein. This sample has about 770,000 distinct CDR3 sequences; about 28% occur once, and the top ten carry around 13%. CDR1 is MDHEN, CDR2 SYDVKM, per germline. V was clipped by 5 bases and J by 3 bases, with 11 bases between them. This CDR3 region has 13 residues. About this clonotype: The antigen is not known.

This material consisted of cultured CD8+ T cells from PBMCs, taken from culture after CMV antigen stimulation. This TCR came from a human donor in good health (CMV status not recorded). Some clones in this sample may be carry-over from other donors' samples. This sequence joins TRBV28 and TRBJ2-7; perhaps TRBD1 as D (5 bases). CDR3 protein: CASSRTGHYEQYV. In DNA form, the CDR3 reads TGTGCCAGCAGTCGGACCGGACACTACGAGCAGTACGTC.